The 25 T cell receptor beta chains in this list originate from one sample, sequenced in a study of cytomegalovirus exposure and HLA in healthy donors. Measured with immunoSEQ multiplex PCR; TCRdb has only the in-frame clones, and not every one. In the table there are about 82,000 clones, 95% of which are singletons. Source material: PBMCs. Receptors originate from a young woman in good health and CMV-seronegative.

This clone was counted ten times or more. This sequence joins TRBV7-9 and TRBJ2-5; D may be TRBD2 (6 bases). Germline CDR1 reads SEHNR; CDR2 reads FQNEAQ (reference sequence). The CDR3 sequence is 17 residues long. The V end was cut by 6 bases, the J end by 5 bases, with 25 bases between. CDR3 in DNA: TGTGCCAGCAGACCCCCGGGACTCGGCTTTCTAGGGGAGACCCAGTACTTC. This gives the protein CASRPPGLGFLGETQYF.

The rearrangement uses TRBV4-3 and TRBJ2-5; a possible D gene is TRBD1 (5 bases). V lost 1 base to trimming and J lost 1 base, with 10 bases between them. Germline V gene lookup returns CDR1 LGHNA and CDR2 YSLEER. This CDR3 is built from 15 residues. The CDR3 DNA is TGCGCCAGCAGCCAAGGGGCTAGGGGCCAAGAGACCCAGTACTTC. Translation gives CASSQGARGQETQYF.

The rearrangement links TRBV7-9 to TRBJ1-1; 9 bases are a match to TRBD1. Per the germline V gene, CDR1 is SEHNR and CDR2 is FQNEAQ (reference sequence). V was pared by 5 bases and J by 5 bases, with 6 bases of the junction left unmatched. This CDR3 spans 14 amino acids. The CDR3 nucleotides are TGTGCCAGCAGCGCGGGGACAGGGAGGACTGAAGCTTTCTTT. Its translation is CASSAGTGRTEAFF. The whole variable domain, filled in from reference TRBV7-9 and TRBJ1-1, reads DTGVSQNPRHKITKRGQNVTFRCDPISEHNRLYWYRQTLGQGPEFLTYFQNEAQLEKSRLLSDRFSAERPKGSFSTLEIQRTEQGDSAMYLCASSAGTGRTEAFFGQGTRLTVV.

The rearrangement links TRBV19 to TRBJ2-7; D possibly corresponds to TRBD1 (6 bases). V lost 1 base, J lost 1 base, and 8 bases lay in between. The V gene's germline CDR1 is LNHDA and CDR2 SQIVND (reference sequence). The length of the CDR3 is 14 residues. The CDR3 loop is CASSIAQGSYEQYF. CDR3 coding DNA: TGTGCCAGTAGTATAGCTCAGGGGTCCTACGAGCAGTACTTC. Filled out from reference TRBV19 and TRBJ2-7, the complete variable domain reads DGGITQSPKYLFRKEGQNVTLSCEQNLNHDAMYWYRQDPGQGLRLIYYSQIVNDFQKGDIAEGYSVSREKKESFPLTVTSAQKNPTAFYLCASSIAQGSYEQYFGPGTRLTVT.

The V gene is TRBV7-9, the J gene TRBJ1-5, with D maybe TRBD1 (5 bases). V lost 6 bases and J lost 1, with 10 bases in between. CDR3 length equals 14 residues. Per the germline V gene, CDR1 is SEHNR and CDR2 is FQNEAQ (reference sequence). CDR3 region: CASSLRGSNQPQHF. In nucleotides, the CDR3 is TGTGCCAGCAGTCTCCGGGGGAGCAATCAGCCCCAGCATTTT.

This rearrangement joins TRBV5-4 to TRBJ2-3, with TRBD2 identical over 8 bases. The CDR3 is made up of 16 amino acids. Germline V gene lookup returns CDR1 SGHNT and CDR2 YYREEE (reference sequence). V gave up 3 bases and J gave up 3 bases; unmatched junction bases: 9. The CDR3 DNA reads as TGTGCCAGCAGCTCTAGGTGGGGCGGGGGGACAGATACGCAGTATTTT. This encodes CASSSRWGGGTDTQYF. Combining the CDR3 with reference TRBV5-4 and TRBJ2-3 gives the whole variable domain ETGVTQSPTHLIKTRGQQVTLRCSSQSGHNTVSWYQQALGQGPQFIFQYYREEENGRGNFPPRFSGLQFPNYSSELNVNALELDDSALYLCASSSRWGGGTDTQYFGPGTRLTVL.

The chain has TRBV5-1 and TRBJ2-1; 9 bases agree with TRBD2. V was clipped by 0 bases and J by 6 bases; unmatched bases: 4. The length of the CDR3 is 15 residues. CDR1 is SGHRS, CDR2 YFSETQ, per germline. The CDR3 loop reads CASSLAVAGVNEQFF. The DNA for the CDR3 is TGCGCCAGCAGCTTGGCAGTAGCGGGAGTCAATGAGCAGTTCTTC. Drawing the rest from reference TRBV5-1 and TRBJ2-1, the complete variable domain is KAGVTQTPRYLIKTRGQQVTLSCSPISGHRSVSWYQQTPGQGLQFLFEYFSETQRNKGNFPGRFSGRQFSNSRSEMNVSTLELGDSALYLCASSLAVAGVNEQFFGPGTRLTVL.

The rearrangement links TRBV6-6 to TRBJ2-1; TRBD2 agrees at 15 bases. Germline V gene data show CDR1 as MNHNY and CDR2 as SVGAGI (reference sequence). Germline trimming cut 6 bases from V and 9 bases from J; bases unmatched to any gene: 6. The CDR3 has 15 amino acids. The CDR3 region has the DNA TGTGCCAGCAGCAAAGGGACTAGCGGGGGGTCTGAGCAGTTCTTC. Translated: CASSKGTSGGSEQFF.

The chain couples TRBV7-9 to TRBJ2-7; perhaps TRBD2 as D (5 bases). The length of the CDR3 is 13 residues. V lost 2 bases, J lost 7 bases, and 12 bases lay in between. Germline CDR1 is SEHNR and CDR2 is FQNEAQ (reference sequence). The CDR3 reads CASSLYREGEQYF. The CDR3 region has the DNA TGTGCCAGCAGCTTATACCGGGAAGGGGAGCAGTACTTC.

The gene calls are TRBV30 and TRBJ2-7, with 12 bases lining up with TRBD1. V gave up 3 bases and J gave up 7 bases; unmatched junction bases: 16. CDR1 and CDR2 (germline): GTSNPN, SVGIG (reference sequence). The CDR3 contains 17 residues. CDR3 loop: CAWRRDRGPKNTGEQYF. DNA for the CDR3: TGTGCCTGGAGACGGGACAGGGGGCCCAAAAATACGGGGGAGCAGTACTTC.

The chain employs TRBV12-5 and TRBJ2-2, with D perhaps TRBD2 (6 bases). V dropped 0 bases and J dropped 5 bases, with 19 bases sitting between them. Germline CDR1 LGHNT, CDR2 FRNRAP. CDR3 length: 18 amino acids. The CDR3 DNA follows: TGTGCTAGTGGTTTGGTCGGAGGGGCGAAGATGGTAACCGGGGAGCTGTTTTTT. Translation gives CASGLVGGAKMVTGELFF.

This chain joins TRBV30 and TRBJ2-4; TRBD2 agrees at 9 bases. Trimming took 3 bases from V and 0 from J; bases not matched to a gene: 6. The germline V gene has CDR1 GTSNPN and CDR2 SVGIG (reference sequence). There are 16 residues in the CDR3. In DNA form, the CDR3 reads TGTGCCTGGAGGTTCCCGACTAGCGGAGCCAAAAACATTCAGTACTTC. This translates into CAWRFPTSGAKNIQYF. The full variable domain, in which reference TRBV30 and TRBJ2-4 provide the parts outside the CDR3, is SQTIHQWPATLVQPVGSPLSLECTVEGTSNPNLYWYRQAAGRGLQLLFYSVGIGQISSEVPQNLSASRPQDRQFILSSKKLLLSDSGFYLCAWRFPTSGAKNIQYFGAGTRLSVL.

The V call is TRBV28, the J call TRBJ2-2, with TRBD1 matching 8 bases. V lost 5 bases and J lost 3; bases outside the gene matches: 14. Germline CDR1 and CDR2: MDHEN and SYDVKM. CDR3 size: 18 residues. The CDR3 loop is CASSITGAGGADTGELFF. CDR3 in DNA: TGTGCCAGCAGTATCACCGGGGCAGGGGGCGCCGACACCGGGGAGCTGTTTTTT.

As regards this clone: The same CDR3 is also encoded by other DNA sequences in this sample. The chain couples TRBV5-1 to TRBJ2-3, with D hard to call. This CDR3 region has 12 residues. Trimming removed 0 bases from V and 4 bases from J, with 3 bases in between. In germline, CDR1 is SGHRS, CDR2 YFSETQ. The CDR3 reads CASSLAADTQYF. Written as DNA, the CDR3 is TGCGCCAGCAGCTTGGCCGCAGATACGCAGTATTTT.

The rearrangement links TRBV13 to TRBJ2-5, with 12 bases aligning to TRBD2. CDR3 size: 16 residues. From germline, CDR1 is PRHDT and CDR2 FYEKMQ (reference sequence). V lost 5 bases and J lost 3; bases outside the gene matches: 7. CDR3 protein: CASSPSSGGVKETQYF. Here the CDR3 DNA reads TGTGCCAGCAGCCCCTCTAGCGGGGGGGTCAAAGAGACCCAGTACTTC.

The V gene is TRBV7-9, the J gene TRBJ1-1; 8 bases are a match to TRBD1. Unmatched junction bases numbered 9, after V lost 3 bases and J lost 6 bases. Germline CDR1 reads SEHNR; CDR2 reads FQNEAQ (reference sequence). The CDR3 has 15 amino acids. The CDR3 sequence is CASSFGQGFLAEAFF. The CDR3 coding sequence is TGTGCCAGCAGCTTCGGACAGGGTTTCCTAGCTGAAGCTTTCTTT.

This clone was detected only a few times. The genes are TRBV2 and TRBJ2-7, with a possible D match to TRBD1 (6 bases). Per germline, CDR1 SNHLY and CDR2 FYNNEI. This CDR3 is 17 amino acids long. V lost 6 bases, J lost 2 bases, and 23 bases lay in between. This CDR3 reads CASSIGQPNPVTYEQYF. The CDR3 DNA follows: TGTGCCAGCAGCATCGGACAGCCCAACCCCGTAACCTACGAGCAGTACTTC.

The genes are TRBV6-1 and TRBJ1-5; 9 bases agree with TRBD1. Per germline, CDR1 MNHNS and CDR2 SASEGT. This CDR3 contains 14 residues. J gave up 6 bases and V 4 bases, and 4 bases lay outside the gene matches. As DNA, the CDR3 is TGTGCCAGCAGTGTTGGGACAGGGCCTCAGCCCCAGCATTTT. It translates to CASSVGTGPQPQHF.

This chain joins TRBV28 and TRBJ1-5, with 10 bases identical to TRBD1. V was clipped by 6 bases and J by 4 bases; unmatched bases: 6. This CDR3 spans 15 amino acids. Germline CDR1 is MDHEN and CDR2 is SYDVKM. The CDR3 reads CASRMTGGGNQPQHF. The CDR3 DNA sequence: TGTGCCAGCAGAATGACAGGGGGCGGAAATCAGCCCCAGCATTTT.

The rearrangement uses TRBV9 and TRBJ1-1; D remains ambiguous. V was trimmed by 4 bases and J by 1 base, leaving 11 bases between them. Germline V CDR1 and CDR2: SGDLS, YYNGEE. CDR3 length: 14 amino acids. The CDR3 spells CASSPNLGNTEAFF. The CDR3, as DNA: TGTGCCAGCAGCCCTAATCTCGGGAACACTGAAGCTTTCTTT.

This chain connects TRBV7-9 to TRBJ1-4; no definite D call. The CDR3 length is 14 residues. Trimming pared 5 bases from V and 4 bases from J, leaving 11 bases between. The germline V gene encodes CDR1 SEHNR and CDR2 FQNEAQ (reference sequence). In nucleotides, the CDR3 is TGTGCCAGCAGCCAGACACATAGTAATGAAAAACTGTTTTTT. Its translation: CASSQTHSNEKLFF. The full variable domain, completed using reference TRBV7-9 and TRBJ1-4, is DTGVSQNPRHKITKRGQNVTFRCDPISEHNRLYWYRQTLGQGPEFLTYFQNEAQLEKSRLLSDRFSAERPKGSFSTLEIQRTEQGDSAMYLCASSQTHSNEKLFFGSGTQLSVL.

V is TRBV6-4 and J is TRBJ2-3; no firm D call. The CDR3 runs to 15 residues. Germline V gene lookup returns CDR1 MRHNA and CDR2 SNTAGT. Trimming removed 5 bases from V and 3 bases from J, with 15 bases in between. The CDR3 reads CASSLYSTGTDTQYF. The DNA of the CDR3 is TGTGCCAGCAGTCTTTACTCGACTGGAACAGATACGCAGTATTTT.

The V gene is TRBV7-9, the J gene TRBJ2-1; 9 bases line up with TRBD2. From germline, CDR1 is SEHNR and CDR2 FQNEAQ (reference sequence). The trim removed 1 base at V and 12 bases at J, leaving 10 bases unmatched. CDR3 length: 15 amino acids. CDR3 nucleotide sequence: TGTGCCAGCAGCTTAGTGGGGGCTAGCGGGATTGCGCAGTTCTTC. It codes for CASSLVGASGIAQFF.

The chain is built from TRBV7-2 and TRBJ1-2; D may be TRBD1 (5 bases). There are 14 residues in the CDR3. From germline, CDR1 is SGHTA and CDR2 FQGNSA. Trimming pared 5 bases from V and 4 bases from J, leaving 14 bases between. The CDR3 here is CASSLSPGGYGYTF. The CDR3 DNA sequence: TGTGCCAGCAGCCTTTCCCCGGGGGGCTATGGCTACACCTTC.

This clone came up once. The chain recombines TRBV18 with TRBJ1-1; 7 nucleotides line up with TRBD1. This CDR3 is 13 amino acids long. Looked up from germline, CDR1 is KGHSH and CDR2 is LQKENI. V was clipped by 6 bases and J by 11 bases; unmatched bases: 12. CDR3 amino acids: CASSRGQAALAFF. The DNA of the CDR3 is TGTGCCAGCTCTCGCGGACAGGCGGCGTTGGCTTTCTTT.